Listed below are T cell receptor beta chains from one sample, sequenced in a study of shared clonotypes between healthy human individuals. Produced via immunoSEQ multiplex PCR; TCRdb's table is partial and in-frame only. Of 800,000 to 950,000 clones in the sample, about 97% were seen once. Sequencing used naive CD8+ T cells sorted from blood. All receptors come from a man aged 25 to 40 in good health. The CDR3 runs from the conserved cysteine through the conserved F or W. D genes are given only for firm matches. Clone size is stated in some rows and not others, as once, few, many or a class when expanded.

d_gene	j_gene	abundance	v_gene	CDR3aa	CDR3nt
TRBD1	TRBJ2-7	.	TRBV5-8	CASSTTGTGGSYEQYF	TGTGCCAGCAGCACAACCGGGACAGGGGGCAGCTACGAGCAGTACTTC
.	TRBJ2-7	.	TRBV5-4	CASSLAATYEQYF	TGTGCCAGCAGCTTGGCCGCCACCTACGAGCAGTACTTC
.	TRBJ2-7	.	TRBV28	CASSKYRALYEQYF	TGTGCCAGCAGCAAATACAGGGCGCTCTACGAGCAGTACTTC
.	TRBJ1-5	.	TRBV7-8	CASSSTRQESNQPQHF	TGTGCCAGCAGCTCGACCCGACAGGAGAGCAATCAGCCCCAGCATTTT
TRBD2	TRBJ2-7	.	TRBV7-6	CASRPKAGTRLYF	TGTGCCAGCAGACCTAAAGCGGGGACTAGGTTGTACTTC
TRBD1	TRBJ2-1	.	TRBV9	CASSTGDSSSYNEQFF	TGTGCCAGCAGCACTGGGGACAGTTCCTCCTACAATGAGCAGTTCTTC
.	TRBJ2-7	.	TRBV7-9	CASSPLADGYEQYF	TGTGCCAGCAGCCCTTTAGCCGATGGTTACGAGCAGTACTTC
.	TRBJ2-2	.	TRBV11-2	CATTLGVSNTGELFF	TGTGCCACCACCCTGGGAGTTTCGAACACCGGGGAGCTGTTTTTT
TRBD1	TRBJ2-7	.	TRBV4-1	CASSQEGTETYEQYF	TGCGCCAGCAGCCAAGAAGGGACAGAGACCTACGAGCAGTACTTC
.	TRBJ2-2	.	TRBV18	CASSPSTDLPTGELFF	TGTGCCAGCTCACCCTCGACAGATTTACCTACCGGGGAGCTGTTTTTT
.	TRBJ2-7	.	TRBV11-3	CASSPTPTSHPYEQYF	TGTGCCAGCAGCCCCACCCCTACTAGCCACCCTTACGAGCAGTACTTC
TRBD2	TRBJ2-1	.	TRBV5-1	CASSLEASGAVSSYNEQFF	TGCGCCAGCAGCTTGGAAGCTAGCGGGGCGGTCAGCTCCTACAATGAGCAGTTCTTC
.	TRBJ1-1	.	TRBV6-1	CASSPRGYENTEAFF	TGTGCCAGCAGTCCCAGGGGATACGAGAACACTGAAGCTTTCTTT
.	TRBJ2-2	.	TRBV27	CASSLYRHRGAVF	TGTGCCAGCAGTTTATACAGACACCGGGGAGCTGTTTTT
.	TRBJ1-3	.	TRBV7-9	CASSLTDSGNTIYF	TGTGCCAGCAGCTTAACTGACTCTGGAAACACCATATATTTT
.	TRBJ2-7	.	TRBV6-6	CASSYAPGGAAYEQYF	TGTGCCAGCAGTTATGCTCCTGGCGGGGCGGCCTACGAGCAGTACTTC
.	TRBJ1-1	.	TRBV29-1	CSVRYLEGMNTEAFF	TGCAGCGTCAGGTACCTTGAGGGCATGAACACTGAAGCTTTCTTT
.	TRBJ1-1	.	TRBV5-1	CASSLIGAGNTEAFF	TGCGCCAGCAGCTTAATAGGGGCAGGGAACACTGAAGCTTTCTTT
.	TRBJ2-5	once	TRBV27	CASSPISPQETQYF	TGTGCCAGCAGTCCGATTAGCCCTCAAGAGACCCAGTACTTC
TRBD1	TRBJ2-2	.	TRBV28	CASSTADRVNTGELFF	TGTGCCAGCAGCACCGCGGACAGGGTAAACACCGGGGAGCTGTTTTTT
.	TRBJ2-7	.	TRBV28	CASSTRDDGIEQYF	TGTGCCAGCAGTACCCGGGACGATGGGATTGAGCAGTACTTC
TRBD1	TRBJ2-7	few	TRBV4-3	CASSQEWLGTGLSYEQYF	TGCGCCAGCAGCCAAGAATGGCTTGGGACAGGGCTCTCCTACGAGCAGTACTTC
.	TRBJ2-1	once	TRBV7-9	CASSLEAGLNYNEQFF	TGTGCCAGCAGCTTAGAGGCAGGCCTAAACTACAATGAGCAGTTCTTC
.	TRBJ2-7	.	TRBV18	CASSPPTTAEQYF	TGTGCCAGCTCACCACCGACCACGGCCGAGCAGTACTTC
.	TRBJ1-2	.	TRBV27	CASSRGLLDGYTF	TGTGCCAGCAGTCGGGGCCTCTTAGATGGCTACACCTTC